The rows below give T cell receptor beta chains drawn from one sample of a study of CD8 T cells in ankylosing spondylitis. TCRdb analysed the 5' RACE reads with MiXCR anew, one entry per CDR3 protein. The repertoire holds about 540,000 distinct CDR3 sequences, with roughly an eighth as singletons. The material sequenced was blood, either unsorted or a sorted T cell fraction (not recorded which). The source is a male donor with ankylosing spondylitis. CDR3s include the opening cysteine and the closing phenylalanine or tryptophan. A D gene is named only where the DNA matches it firmly. Part of the rows lack a size; the others show once, few, many or a class for expanded clones.

d_gene: NA
abundance: few
j_gene: TRBJ1-2
v_gene: TRBV20-1
CDR3aa: CSARGGSGYTF
CDR3nt: TGCAGTGCTAGAGGGGGTAGTGGCTACACCTTC

d_gene: NA
abundance: many
j_gene: TRBJ2-3
v_gene: TRBV24-1
CDR3aa: CATSELGEISTDTQYF
CDR3nt: TGTGCCACCAGTGAATTAGGGGAGATTAGCACAGATACGCAGTATTTT

d_gene: TRBD2
abundance: few
j_gene: TRBJ2-1
v_gene: TRBV24-1
CDR3aa: CATSVTSGSSYNEQFF
CDR3nt: TGTGCCACCAGTGTGACTAGCGGGTCCTCCTACAATGAGCAGTTCTTC

d_gene: TRBD2
abundance: NA
j_gene: TRBJ2-3
v_gene: TRBV7-9
CDR3aa: CASSTRTSGGDTQYF
CDR3nt: TGTGCCAGCAGCACACGGACTAGCGGGGGGGATACGCAGTATTTT

d_gene: NA
abundance: few
j_gene: TRBJ2-1
v_gene: TRBV4-2
CDR3aa: CASSQDRSGDEQFF
CDR3nt: TGTGCCAGCAGCCAAGATCGGTCAGGGGATGAGCAGTTCTTC

d_gene: NA
abundance: NA
j_gene: TRBJ2-7
v_gene: TRBV3-1
CDR3aa: CASSTGFAYEQYF
CDR3nt: TGTGCCAGCAGTACAGGATTCGCCTACGAGCAGTACTTC

d_gene: NA
abundance: many
j_gene: TRBJ2-7
v_gene: TRBV14
CDR3aa: CASSQTRFAQYF
CDR3nt: TGTGCCAGCAGCCAGACTAGGTTTGCGCAGTACTTC

d_gene: NA
abundance: NA
j_gene: TRBJ1-2
v_gene: TRBV2
CDR3aa: CASSVAHYGYTF
CDR3nt: TGTGCCAGCAGTGTCGCTCACTATGGCTACACCTTC

d_gene: TRBD2
abundance: NA
j_gene: TRBJ2-1
v_gene: TRBV5-1
CDR3aa: CASSLMLAGGNEQFF
CDR3nt: TGCGCCAGCAGCTTGATGCTAGCGGGAGGCAATGAGCAGTTCTTC

d_gene: TRBD1
abundance: few
j_gene: TRBJ2-1
v_gene: TRBV5-1
CDR3aa: CASSEWTGSSYNEQFF
CDR3nt: TGCGCCAGCAGCGAATGGACAGGGAGCTCCTACAATGAGCAGTTCTTC

d_gene: NA
abundance: many
j_gene: TRBJ2-3
v_gene: TRBV3-1
CDR3aa: CASRAATGQDTQYF
CDR3nt: TGTGCCAGTCGAGCGGCGACGGGTCAGGATACGCAGTATTTT

d_gene: NA
abundance: NA
j_gene: TRBJ2-5
v_gene: TRBV25-1
CDR3aa: CASGQSTQYF
CDR3nt: TGTGCCAGCGGTCAGTCGACCCAGTACTTC

d_gene: NA
abundance: few
j_gene: TRBJ1-3
v_gene: TRBV20-1
CDR3aa: CSTQGPGNTIYF
CDR3nt: TGCAGTACTCAGGGGCCTGGAAACACCATATATTTT

d_gene: NA
abundance: few
j_gene: TRBJ2-5
v_gene: TRBV5-1
CDR3aa: CASSLARQGGQETQYF
CDR3nt: TGCGCCAGCAGCTTGGCCCGACAGGGAGGGCAAGAGACCCAGTACTTC

d_gene: NA
abundance: few
j_gene: TRBJ2-5
v_gene: TRBV6-2/TRBV6-3
CDR3aa: CASSPRLFRETQYF
CDR3nt: TGTGCCAGCAGCCCGAGGTTGTTTAGAGAGACCCAGTACTTC

d_gene: TRBD1
abundance: many
j_gene: TRBJ2-2
v_gene: TRBV29-1
CDR3aa: CSVITGGNTGELFF
CDR3nt: TGCAGCGTTATAACAGGGGGGAACACCGGGGAGCTGTTTTTT

d_gene: NA
abundance: NA
j_gene: TRBJ2-7
v_gene: TRBV12-3/TRBV12-4
CDR3aa: CASIWGGRAGEQYF
CDR3nt: TGTGCCAGCATCTGGGGGGGCCGGGCTGGCGAGCAGTACTTC

d_gene: NA
abundance: NA
j_gene: TRBJ1-6
v_gene: TRBV10-3
CDR3aa: CAISEAGRNSPLHF
CDR3nt: TGTGCCATCAGTGAGGCAGGGCGCAATTCACCCCTCCACTTT